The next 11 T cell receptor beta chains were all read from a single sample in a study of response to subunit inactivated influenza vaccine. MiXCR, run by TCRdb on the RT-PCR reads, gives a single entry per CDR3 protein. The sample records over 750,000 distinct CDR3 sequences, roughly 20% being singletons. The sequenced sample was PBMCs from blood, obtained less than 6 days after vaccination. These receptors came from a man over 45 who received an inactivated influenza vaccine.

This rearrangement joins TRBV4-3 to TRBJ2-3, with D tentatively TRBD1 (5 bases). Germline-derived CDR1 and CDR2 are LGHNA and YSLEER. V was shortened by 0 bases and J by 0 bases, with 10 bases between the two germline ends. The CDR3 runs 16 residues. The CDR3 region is CASSQEFAGSTDTQYF. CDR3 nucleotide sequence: TGCGCCAGCAGCCAAGAATTTGCAGGGAGCACAGATACGCAGTATTTT.

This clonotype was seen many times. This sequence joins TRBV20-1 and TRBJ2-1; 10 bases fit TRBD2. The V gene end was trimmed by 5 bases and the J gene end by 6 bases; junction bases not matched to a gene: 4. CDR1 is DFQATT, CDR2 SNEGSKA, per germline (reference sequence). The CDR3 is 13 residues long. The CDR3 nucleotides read TGCAGTGCTGCCAGCGGGGGGGTCAATGAGCAGTTCTTC. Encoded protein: CSAASGGVNEQFF.

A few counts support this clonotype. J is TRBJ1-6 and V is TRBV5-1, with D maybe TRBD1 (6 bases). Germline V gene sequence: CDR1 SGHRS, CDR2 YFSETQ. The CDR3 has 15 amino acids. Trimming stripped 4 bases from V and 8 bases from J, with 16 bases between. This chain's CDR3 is CASSVSGAPDSPLHF. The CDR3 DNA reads TGCGCCAGCAGCGTGTCAGGGGCGCCCGATTCACCCCTCCACTTT.

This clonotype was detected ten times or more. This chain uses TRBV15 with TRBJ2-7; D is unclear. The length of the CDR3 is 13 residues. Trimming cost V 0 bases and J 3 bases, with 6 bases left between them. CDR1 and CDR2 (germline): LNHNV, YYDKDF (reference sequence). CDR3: CATSRDHSYEQYF. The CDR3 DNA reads TGTGCCACCAGCAGAGATCACAGCTACGAGCAGTACTTC.

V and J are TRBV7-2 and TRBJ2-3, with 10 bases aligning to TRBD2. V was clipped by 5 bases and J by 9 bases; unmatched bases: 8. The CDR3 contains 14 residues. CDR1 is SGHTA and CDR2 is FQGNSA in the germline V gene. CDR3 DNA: TGTGCCAGCAGCCATCCGCTAGCGGGAGTAACGCAGTATTTT. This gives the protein CASSHPLAGVTQYF.

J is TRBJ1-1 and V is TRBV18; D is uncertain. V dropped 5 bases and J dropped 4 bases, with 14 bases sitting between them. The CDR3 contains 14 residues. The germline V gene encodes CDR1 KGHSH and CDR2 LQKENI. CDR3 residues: CASSKREGPTEAFF. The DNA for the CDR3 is TGTGCCAGCTCAAAAAGAGAGGGTCCCACTGAAGCTTTCTTT. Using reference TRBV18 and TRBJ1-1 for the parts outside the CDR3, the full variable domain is NAGVMQNPRHLVRRRGQEARLRCSPMKGHSHVYWYRQLPEEGLKFMVYLQKENIIDESGMPKERFSAEFPKEGPSILRIQQVVRGDSAAYFCASSKREGPTEAFFGQGTRLTVV.

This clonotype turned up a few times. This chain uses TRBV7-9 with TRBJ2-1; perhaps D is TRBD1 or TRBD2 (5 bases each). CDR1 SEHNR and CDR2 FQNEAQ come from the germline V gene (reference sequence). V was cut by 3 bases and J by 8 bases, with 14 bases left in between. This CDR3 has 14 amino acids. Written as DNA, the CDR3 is TGTGCCAGCAGCTTCTTCCTGGTGGGGGATGAGCAGTTCTTC. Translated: CASSFFLVGDEQFF.

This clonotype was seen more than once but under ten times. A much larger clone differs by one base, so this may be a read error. The CDR3 sequence: CSARGTSGKETQYF. CDR3 in DNA: TGCAGTGCTAGAGGGACTAGCGGGAAAGAGACCCAGTACTTC. The chain uses TRBV20-1 and TRBJ2-5, with TRBD2 matching 12 bases. The CDR3 has 14 residues. V lost 1 base and J lost 3; bases outside the gene matches: 0. CDR1 is DFQATT and CDR2 is SNEGSKA in the germline V gene (reference sequence).

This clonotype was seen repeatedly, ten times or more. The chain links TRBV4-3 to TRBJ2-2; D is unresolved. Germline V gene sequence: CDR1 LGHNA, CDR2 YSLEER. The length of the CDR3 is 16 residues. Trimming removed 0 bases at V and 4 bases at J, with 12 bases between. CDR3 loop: CASSQDLRQPTGELFF. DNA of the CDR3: TGCGCCAGCAGCCAAGATCTCCGGCAGCCCACCGGGGAGCTGTTTTTT.

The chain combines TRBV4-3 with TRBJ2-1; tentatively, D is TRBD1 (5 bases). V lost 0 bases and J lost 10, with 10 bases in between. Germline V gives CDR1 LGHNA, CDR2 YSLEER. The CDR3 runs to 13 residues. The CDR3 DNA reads TGCGCCAGCAGCCAAGAAAGGGGATTGGAGCAGTTCTTC. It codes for CASSQERGLEQFF.

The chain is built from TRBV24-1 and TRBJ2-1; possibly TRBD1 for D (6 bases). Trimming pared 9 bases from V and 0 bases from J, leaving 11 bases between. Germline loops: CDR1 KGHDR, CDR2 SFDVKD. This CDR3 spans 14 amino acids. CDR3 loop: CATGTGSSYNEQFF. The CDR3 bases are TGTGCCACCGGAACAGGGAGCTCCTACAATGAGCAGTTCTTC.